These 31 T cell receptor beta chains were all obtained from the same sample, sequenced in a study of cytotoxic CD8 clonotypes in ibrutinib-treated CLL. TCRdb's copy holds only in-frame clones and misses some; the assay was immunoSEQ multiplex PCR. The data contain 200,000 to 250,000 clones, roughly three quarters of them singletons. The specimen was PBMCs, collected after 12 months of ibrutinib treatment. These receptors all stem from a human donor with chronic lymphocytic leukemia.

This clone was seen just once. This chain connects TRBV12-5 to TRBJ2-1; perhaps TRBD1 as D (6 bases). Germline V lookup: CDR1 LGHNT, CDR2 FRNRAP. The CDR3 contains 14 residues. The V end was cut by 6 bases, the J end by 3 bases, with 12 bases between. The DNA for the CDR3 is TGTGCTAGTGGCCGGGACACCTACTACAATGAGCAGTTCTTC. Its protein product is CASGRDTYYNEQFF.

V usage is TRBV7-9 and J usage is TRBJ1-4; TRBD1 aligns across 7 bases. Germline CDR1 is SEHNR and CDR2 is FQNEAQ (reference sequence). The CDR3 loop spans 15 amino acids. J was trimmed by 10 bases and V by 4 bases; bases with no gene match: 12. CDR3 bases: TGTGCCAGCAGCTCACAAGGGGGCATTGGACCAAAACTGTTTTTT. Translation gives CASSSQGGIGPKLFF. Full variable domain (outside the CDR3, taken from reference TRBV7-9 and TRBJ1-4): DTGVSQNPRHKITKRGQNVTFRCDPISEHNRLYWYRQTLGQGPEFLTYFQNEAQLEKSRLLSDRFSAERPKGSFSTLEIQRTEQGDSAMYLCASSSQGGIGPKLFFGSGTQLSVL.

The J gene is TRBJ1-1, the V gene TRBV5-1; possibly TRBD1 for D (5 bases). Per germline, CDR1 SGHRS and CDR2 YFSETQ. CDR3 length: 14 residues. V was cut by 2 bases and J by 5 bases, with 13 bases left in between. The CDR3 protein is CASSFTGDQTEAFF. As DNA, the CDR3 is TGCGCCAGCAGCTTCACAGGCGATCAAACTGAAGCTTTCTTT.

V gene TRBV28 combines with J gene TRBJ2-2, with D unresolved. V lost 6 bases and J 9 bases, leaving 5 bases between the germline ends. This CDR3 spans 10 amino acids. Per germline, CDR1 MDHEN and CDR2 SYDVKM. Here the CDR3 DNA reads TGTGCCAGCAGGGACCGGGAGCTGTTTTTT. This translates into CASRDRELFF. Full variable domain (remainder filled in from reference TRBV28 and TRBJ2-2): DVKVTQSSRYLVKRTGEKVFLECVQDMDHENMFWYRQDPGLGLRLIYFSYDVKMKEKGDIPEGYSVSREKKERFSLILESASTNQTSMYLCASRDRELFFGEGSRLTVL.

The V gene is TRBV4-1, the J gene TRBJ2-1; 8 bases map to TRBD2. Germline CDR1 and CDR2: MGHRA and YSYEKL. With 2 bases clipped from V and 0 bases from J, the junction kept 6 bases outside the gene matches. This CDR3 is 17 amino acids long. The CDR3 sequence: CASSQRAGLDSYNEQFF. The CDR3 coding sequence is TGCGCCAGCAGCCAACGTGCGGGACTAGACTCCTACAATGAGCAGTTCTTC.

The chain combines TRBV9 with TRBJ1-1; D may be TRBD1 (6 bases). V dropped 0 bases and J dropped 6 bases, with 12 bases sitting between them. This CDR3 has 14 amino acids. Germline CDR1 is SGDLS and CDR2 is YYNGEE. The CDR3 region has the DNA TGTGCCAGCAGCGTAGACCAGGGGCCTCCTGAAGCTTTCTTT. Its translation: CASSVDQGPPEAFF.

V and J are TRBV5-1 and TRBJ2-5, with D perhaps matching TRBD1 or TRBD2 (7 bases each). Per germline, CDR1 SGHRS and CDR2 YFSETQ. The CDR3 length is 14 residues. The V gene lost 1 base and the J gene lost 4 bases, with 11 bases spanning the gap. In nucleotides, the CDR3 is TGCGCCAGCAGCTTGTCAGGGGGGGCAGAGACCCAGTACTTC. Residues: CASSLSGGAETQYF. The whole variable domain, remainder taken from reference TRBV5-1 and TRBJ2-5, is KAGVTQTPRYLIKTRGQQVTLSCSPISGHRSVSWYQQTPGQGLQFLFEYFSETQRNKGNFPGRFSGRQFSNSRSEMNVSTLELGDSALYLCASSLSGGAETQYFGPGTRLLVL.

The chain employs TRBV6-5 and TRBJ2-1; D is unresolved. V lost 5 bases to trimming and J lost 9 bases, with 14 bases between them. The CDR3 totals 13 residues. In germline, CDR1 is MNHEY, CDR2 SVGAGI. CDR3 in amino acids: CASSPRVPGEQFF. CDR3 DNA: TGTGCCAGCAGTCCCAGAGTCCCGGGTGAGCAGTTCTTC.

This clone was picked up a small number of times. J is TRBJ2-7 and V is TRBV20-1, with a weak D call TRBD2 (6 bases). V was cut by 1 base and J by 12 bases, with 13 bases left in between. The CDR3 sequence is 11 residues long. Germline V gene data show CDR1 as DFQATT and CDR2 as SNEGSKA (reference sequence). The DNA of the CDR3 is TGCAGTGCTAGAGTCGGGGGTAGTCGGTACTTC. It encodes CSARVGGSRYF.

The chain couples TRBV28 to TRBJ1-1; possible D gene TRBD1, 6 bases. The CDR3 extends over 13 amino acids. Germline V lookup: CDR1 MDHEN, CDR2 SYDVKM. Trimming took off 2 bases at V and 11 bases at J, with 15 bases between the two ends. CDR3 bases: TGTGCCAGCAGTTTACCGAACAGGGTTGGGGCTTTCTTT. Translated, it gives CASSLPNRVGAFF.

The rearrangement uses TRBV18 and TRBJ2-5; D perhaps matches TRBD1 (6 bases). The CDR3 is 13 amino acids. Trimming removed 1 base at V and 5 bases at J, with 8 bases between. Germline V CDR1 and CDR2: KGHSH, LQKENI. CDR3 coding DNA: TGTGCCAGCTCACCACAGGGGGTCGAGACCCAGTACTTC. It encodes CASSPQGVETQYF.

The chain employs TRBV7-3 and TRBJ2-3, with 9 nucleotides matching TRBD1. The CDR3 length is 15 residues. CDR1 SGHTA and CDR2 FQGTGA come from the germline V gene. Trimming cost V 5 bases and J 3 bases; bases outside gene matches: 6. This CDR3 reads CASSPNRGRTDTQYF. CDR3 in DNA: TGTGCCAGCAGCCCGAACAGGGGGCGGACAGATACGCAGTATTTT.

Turning to this clone: Additional DNA sequences in this sample encode the identical CDR3. V and J are TRBV11-3 and TRBJ1-1; D is unresolved. CDR3 size: 13 residues. Germline CDR1 is SGHNT and CDR2 is YENEEA. Deletions cut 1 base from V and 1 base from J, with 4 bases between. CDR3 loop: CASSLGPNTEAFF. The CDR3 region has the DNA TGTGCCAGCAGCTTAGGACCGAACACTGAAGCTTTCTTT.

The rearrangement uses TRBV7-9 and TRBJ2-1; D is uncertain. This CDR3 spans 13 amino acids. From germline, CDR1 is SEHNR and CDR2 FQNEAQ (reference sequence). V lost 2 bases, J lost 4 bases, and 6 bases lay in between. The CDR3 reads CASSLMAYNEQFF. The CDR3 nucleotides read TGTGCCAGCAGCTTAATGGCGTACAATGAGCAGTTCTTC. Filled out from reference TRBV7-9 and TRBJ2-1, the complete variable domain reads DTGVSQNPRHKITKRGQNVTFRCDPISEHNRLYWYRQTLGQGPEFLTYFQNEAQLEKSRLLSDRFSAERPKGSFSTLEIQRTEQGDSAMYLCASSLMAYNEQFFGPGTRLTVL.

This clone was seen a handful of times. The J gene is TRBJ1-2, the V gene TRBV4-2; D possibly corresponds to TRBD1 (5 bases). Per germline, CDR1 LGHNA and CDR2 YNFKEQ. This CDR3 comprises 15 residues. Between the trimmed V and J ends, which lost 3 bases and 4 bases, there was a span of 15 bases. The DNA of the CDR3 is TGTGCCAGCAGCCAGATATCGGGGGTTACCTATGGCTACACCTTC. Translation gives CASSQISGVTYGYTF.

The chain couples TRBV7-9 to TRBJ2-7; 8 bases map to TRBD1. CDR3 length equals 15 residues. Germline V lookup: CDR1 SEHNR, CDR2 FQNEAQ (reference sequence). Trimming removed 1 base from V and 4 bases from J; junction bases left unmatched: 6. CDR3 protein: CASSLVLQGGYEQYF. Written as DNA, the CDR3 is TGTGCCAGCAGCTTAGTCCTACAGGGGGGTTACGAGCAGTACTTC.

V usage is TRBV11-1 and J usage is TRBJ2-7; D is ambiguous. From germline, CDR1 is SGHAT and CDR2 FQDESV (reference sequence). The CDR3 has 17 amino acids. V was cut by 2 bases and J by 2 bases, with 19 bases left in between. CDR3: CASSLNLGSLSPYEQYF. The CDR3 DNA follows: TGTGCCAGCAGCTTAAATTTAGGCAGCTTGTCCCCCTACGAGCAGTACTTC.

The V gene is TRBV6-5, the J gene TRBJ2-7; D remains ambiguous. The ends were cut back, 0 bases at V and 5 bases at J, with 11 bases in the middle. CDR1 is MNHEY and CDR2 is SVGAGI in the germline V gene. The length of the CDR3 is 14 residues. Written as DNA, the CDR3 is TGTGCCAGCAGTTACTCGAGTTTGGAAAACGAGCAGTACTTC. Amino acid sequence: CASSYSSLENEQYF.

This chain joins TRBV19 and TRBJ1-5; D may be TRBD1 (6 bases). V lost 7 bases, J lost 5 bases, and 24 bases lay in between. Germline lookup yields CDR1 LNHDA and CDR2 SQIVND (reference sequence). This CDR3 is built from 17 residues. CDR3 coding DNA: TGTGCCAGTAACTCCCAGCTCCGGCAGGGACAACATCAGCCCCAGCATTTT. This encodes CASNSQLRQGQHQPQHF.

The rearrangement uses TRBV4-1 and TRBJ2-2; 7 nucleotides match TRBD1. The ends lost 2 bases at V and 10 bases at J; junction bases unmatched: 7. The CDR3 is 14 amino acids. Germline values: CDR1 MGHRA, CDR2 YSYEKL. The CDR3 region is CASSQPGQSVELFF. Written as DNA, the CDR3 is TGCGCCAGCAGCCAACCGGGACAGAGTGTGGAGCTGTTTTTT.

The rearrangement links TRBV7-8 to TRBJ2-1; D is possibly TRBD1 (5 bases). The CDR3 contains 14 residues. The germline V gene has CDR1 SGHVS and CDR2 FQNEAQ. Trimming took off 2 bases at V and 11 bases at J, with 16 bases between the two ends. This chain's CDR3 is CASSLRRQRGKQFF. Here the CDR3 DNA reads TGTGCCAGCAGCTTAAGGAGACAGCGCGGCAAGCAGTTCTTC.

The chain uses TRBV7-9 and TRBJ2-1; 8 nucleotides line up with TRBD2. The CDR3 consists of 16 residues. The V and J ends lost 5 bases and 0 bases, in that order; junction bases with no gene match: 6. Germline values: CDR1 SEHNR, CDR2 FQNEAQ (reference sequence). CDR3 DNA: TGTGCCAGCAGCCCTCTAGCGGGTAGCTCCTACAATGAGCAGTTCTTC. Residues: CASSPLAGSSYNEQFF.

The chain has TRBV18 and TRBJ1-2; weak D call: TRBD1 (6 bases). V was shortened by 2 bases and J by 6 bases, with 10 bases between the two germline ends. The germline gives CDR1 KGHSH, CDR2 LQKENI. The CDR3 consists of 13 residues. Here the CDR3 reads CASSPGGPDGYTF. In nucleotides, the CDR3 is TGTGCCAGCTCACCAGGGGGGCCCGATGGCTACACCTTC. Full variable domain (remainder filled in from reference TRBV18 and TRBJ1-2): NAGVMQNPRHLVRRRGQEARLRCSPMKGHSHVYWYRQLPEEGLKFMVYLQKENIIDESGMPKERFSAEFPKEGPSILRIQQVVRGDSAAYFCASSPGGPDGYTFGSGTRLTVV.

This chain connects TRBV11-3 to TRBJ2-1; 10 bases match TRBD2. V dropped 6 bases and J dropped 1; count of bases not matched to a gene: 6. CDR1 SGHNT and CDR2 YENEEA come from the germline V gene. The length of the CDR3 is 16 residues. The CDR3 region is CASSSRLAGSYNEQFF. In DNA form, the CDR3 reads TGTGCCAGCAGTTCCCGACTAGCGGGTTCCTACAATGAGCAGTTCTTC. Full variable domain (outside the CDR3, taken from reference TRBV11-3 and TRBJ2-1): EAGVVQSPRYKIIEKKQPVAFWCNPISGHNTLYWYLQNLGQGPELLIRYENEEAVDDSQLPKDRFSAERLKGVDSTLKIQPAELGDSAVYLCASSSRLAGSYNEQFFGPGTRLTVL.

The chain has TRBV19 and TRBJ2-7, with 10 positions matching TRBD2. CDR3 length: 14 amino acids. V lost 4 bases, J lost 5 bases, and 5 bases stayed unmatched. Looked up from germline, CDR1 is LNHDA and CDR2 is SQIVND (reference sequence). CDR3 DNA: TGTGCCAGTAGTAGGGGACTAGCGCCACACGAGCAGTACTTC. Translation gives CASSRGLAPHEQYF.

The rearrangement links TRBV25-1 to TRBJ2-7, with TRBD2 matching over 9 bases. Trimming at V came to 4 bases and at J to 3 bases, leaving 7 bases not matched to a gene. The CDR3 runs to 15 residues. Germline CDR1 and CDR2: MGHDK and SYGVNS. CDR3 in DNA: TGTGCCAGCAGTGGGGCTAGCGGGGCACACTACGAGCAGTACTTC. Residues: CASSGASGAHYEQYF.

The gene calls are TRBV5-4 and TRBJ1-1, with D hard to call. CDR1 is SGHNT and CDR2 is YYREEE in the germline V gene (reference sequence). CDR3 length equals 12 residues. Deletions cut 0 bases from V and 4 bases from J, with 4 bases between. The CDR3 sequence is CASSLGSTEAFF. The DNA of the CDR3 is TGTGCCAGCAGCTTGGGATCCACTGAAGCTTTCTTT.

This clone has a single count. The rearrangement joins TRBV10-3 to TRBJ2-5; D uncertain. This CDR3 contains 13 residues. Per the germline V gene, CDR1 is ENHRY and CDR2 is SYGVKD. V was clipped by 5 bases and J by 4 bases, with 11 bases between them. The DNA of the CDR3 is TGTGCCATCAGTCATGAGGCGTCAGAGACCCAGTACTTC. Its translation: CAISHEASETQYF.

This clone was seen only once. The chain links TRBV5-1 to TRBJ2-3; TRBD1 aligns across 7 bases. Germline assignment: CDR1 SGHRS and CDR2 YFSETQ. V was clipped by 0 bases and J by 4 bases; unmatched bases: 5. The CDR3 contains 15 residues. The CDR3 DNA reads TGCGCCAGCAGCTTGGCAGGGGGACGGTCAGATACGCAGTATTTT. Its translation: CASSLAGGRSDTQYF.

Regarding this clone: The same CDR3 can be traced to other DNA sequences in this sample. This rearrangement joins TRBV9 to TRBJ1-5; TRBD1 is a possible D gene (5 bases). Trimming took off 5 bases at V and 3 bases at J, with 12 bases between the two ends. The CDR3 has 14 amino acids. Germline V gene data show CDR1 as SGDLS and CDR2 as YYNGEE. CDR3 protein: CASSGDGFNQPQHF. The CDR3 DNA sequence: TGTGCCAGCAGTGGGGACGGTTTCAATCAGCCCCAGCATTTT.

The chain couples TRBV6-6 to TRBJ2-6; no clear D. CDR3 length: 12 residues. The V end lost 8 bases, the J end lost 3 bases, and 5 bases lay between the germline ends. Germline V gene sequence: CDR1 MNHNY, CDR2 SVGAGI (reference sequence). The CDR3, as DNA: TGTGCCAGCGCGGATGGGGCCAACGTCCTGACTTTC. Protein: CASADGANVLTF.